These 2 T cell receptor beta chains came from one sample sequenced in a study of cytomegalovirus exposure and HLA in healthy donors (dated by TCRdb to 2015 to 2018). Library method: the immunoSEQ multiplex PCR assay. For the multiplex PCR, a mixture combining 60 forward primers for TCR Vbeta segments and 13 reverse primers for TCR Jbeta segments was used. TCRdb limited this immuneACCESS table to in-frame rearrangements with V and J called. A share of clones is missing; checked studies link under half to unresolved V genes, and the rest is unexplained. The sample table on file contains some 130,000 clones. The ten largest clones take up roughly 1.7% of the sample. The specimen sequenced was PBMCs. These receptors all come from a woman in her thirties or forties in good health and CMV-seropositive.

The V gene is TRBV6-5, the J gene TRBJ2-3; TRBD1 agrees at 7 bases. CDR1 is MNHEY, CDR2 SVGAGI, per germline. The CDR3 is 14 amino acids. V shed 7 bases and J 2 bases; nucleotides not matched to a gene: 6. The CDR3 DNA reads as TGTGCCAGCAAGCCCGGGACAGCCACAGATACGCAGTATTTT. Translation: CASKPGTATDTQYF.

This chain joins TRBV5-1 and TRBJ1-2; TRBD1 matches 9 bases. This CDR3 comprises 16 residues. Germline CDR1 is SGHRS and CDR2 is YFSETQ. V trimming: 4 bases; J trimming: 2 bases; junction bases outside the gene matches: 9. CDR3 region: CASSGDRVSPNYGYTF. The DNA for the CDR3 is TGCGCCAGCAGCGGGGACAGGGTTTCACCCAACTATGGCTACACCTTC.